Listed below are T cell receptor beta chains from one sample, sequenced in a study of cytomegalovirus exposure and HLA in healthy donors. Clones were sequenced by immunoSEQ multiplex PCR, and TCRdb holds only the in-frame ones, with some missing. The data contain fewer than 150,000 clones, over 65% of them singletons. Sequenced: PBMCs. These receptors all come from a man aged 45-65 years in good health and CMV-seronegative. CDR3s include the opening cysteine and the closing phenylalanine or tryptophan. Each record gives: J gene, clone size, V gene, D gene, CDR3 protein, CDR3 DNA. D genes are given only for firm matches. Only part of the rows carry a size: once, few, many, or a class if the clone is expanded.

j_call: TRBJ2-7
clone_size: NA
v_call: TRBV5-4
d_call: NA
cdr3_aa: CASSLVGSYEQYF
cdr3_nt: TGTGCCAGCAGCTTGGTCGGCTCCTACGAGCAGTACTTC

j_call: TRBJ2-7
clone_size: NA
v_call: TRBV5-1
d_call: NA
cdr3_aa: CASSLEGRGSYEQYF
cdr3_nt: TGCGCCAGCAGCTTAGAGGGCAGGGGCTCCTACGAGCAGTACTTC

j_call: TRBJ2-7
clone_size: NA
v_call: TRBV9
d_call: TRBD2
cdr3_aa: CASSPGEGEGYEQYF
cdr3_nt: TGTGCCAGCAGCCCCGGGGAGGGAGAGGGCTACGAGCAGTACTTC

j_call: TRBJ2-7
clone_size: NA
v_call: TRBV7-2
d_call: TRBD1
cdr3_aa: CASSSQQGAYEQYF
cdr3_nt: TGTGCCAGCAGCTCCCAGCAGGGGGCCTACGAGCAGTACTTC

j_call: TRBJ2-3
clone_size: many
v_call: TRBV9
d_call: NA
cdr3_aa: CASSDGQFTDTQYF
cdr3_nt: TGTGCCAGCAGCGACGGACAGTTCACAGATACGCAGTATTTT

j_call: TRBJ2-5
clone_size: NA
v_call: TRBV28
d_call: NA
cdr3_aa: CASSSRQYQETQYF
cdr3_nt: TGTGCCAGCAGTTCGAGACAGTACCAAGAGACCCAGTACTTC

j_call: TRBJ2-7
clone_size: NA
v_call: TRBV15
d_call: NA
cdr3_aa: CATSRALDGSNEQYF
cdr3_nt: TGTGCCACCAGCAGAGCTTTGGACGGGAGTAACGAGCAGTACTTC

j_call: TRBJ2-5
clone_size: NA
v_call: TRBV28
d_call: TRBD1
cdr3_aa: CASTGQGLGEETQYF
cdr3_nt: TGTGCCAGCACCGGACAGGGGCTCGGGGAAGAGACCCAGTACTTC

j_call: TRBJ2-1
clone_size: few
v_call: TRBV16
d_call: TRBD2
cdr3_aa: CASSQSPSGTYNEQFF
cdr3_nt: TGTGCCAGCAGCCAATCGCCTAGCGGTACTTACAATGAGCAGTTCTTC

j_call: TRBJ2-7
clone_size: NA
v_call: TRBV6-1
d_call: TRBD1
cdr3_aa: CASIEQQGAQNEQYF
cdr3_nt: TGTGCCAGCATTGAACAACAGGGGGCGCAAAACGAGCAGTACTTC

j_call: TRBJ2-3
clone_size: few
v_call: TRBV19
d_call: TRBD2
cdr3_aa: CASSIEGKAGSTDTQYF
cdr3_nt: TGTGCCAGTAGTATAGAAGGTAAAGCGGGGAGCACAGATACGCAGTATTTT

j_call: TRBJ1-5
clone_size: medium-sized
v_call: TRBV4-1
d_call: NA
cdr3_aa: CASSQVETGDQPQHF
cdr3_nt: TGCGCCAGCAGCCAAGTGGAAACCGGAGATCAGCCCCAGCATTTT

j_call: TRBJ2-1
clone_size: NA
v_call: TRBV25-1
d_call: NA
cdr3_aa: CASSRAGTYTTIEQFF
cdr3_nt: TGTGCCAGCAGTCGAGCCGGGACATACACAACTATTGAGCAGTTCTTC

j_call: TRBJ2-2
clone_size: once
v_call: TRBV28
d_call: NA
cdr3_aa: CASSFYAGNTGELFF
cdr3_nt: TGTGCCAGCAGTTTCTACGCGGGGAACACCGGGGAGCTGTTTTTT

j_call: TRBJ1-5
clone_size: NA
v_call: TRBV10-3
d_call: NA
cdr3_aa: CATRGRGNQPQHF
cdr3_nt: TGTGCCACCCGAGGTAGGGGAAATCAGCCCCAGCATTTT

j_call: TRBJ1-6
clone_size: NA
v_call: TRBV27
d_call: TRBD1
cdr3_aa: CASSSSRDSNNSPLHF
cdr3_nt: TGTGCCAGCAGTTCCTCCCGGGACAGCAATAATTCACCCCTCCACTTT

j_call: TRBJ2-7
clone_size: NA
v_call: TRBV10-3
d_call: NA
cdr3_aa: CAISEAVPHIYEQYF
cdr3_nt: TGTGCCATCAGTGAGGCGGTCCCCCATATATACGAGCAGTACTTC

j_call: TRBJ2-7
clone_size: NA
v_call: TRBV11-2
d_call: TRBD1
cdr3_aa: CASSLQGQGFDEQYF
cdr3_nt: TGTGCCAGCAGCTTACAAGGACAGGGTTTCGACGAGCAGTACTTC

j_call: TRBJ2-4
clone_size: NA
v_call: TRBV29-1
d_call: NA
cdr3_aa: CSALWGLAKNIQYF
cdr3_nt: TGCAGCGCCCTGTGGGGGCTAGCCAAAAACATTCAGTACTTC

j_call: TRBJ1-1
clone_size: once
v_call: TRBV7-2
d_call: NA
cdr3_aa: CASSLGSGMNTEAFF
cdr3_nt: TGTGCCAGCAGCTTGGGTTCGGGGATGAACACTGAAGCTTTCTTT

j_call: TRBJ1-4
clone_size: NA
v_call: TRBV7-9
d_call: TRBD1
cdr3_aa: CASSNRDRDEKLFF
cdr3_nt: TGTGCCAGCAGCAACCGGGACAGGGATGAAAAACTGTTTTTT

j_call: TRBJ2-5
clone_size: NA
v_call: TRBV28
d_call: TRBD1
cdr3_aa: CASRGAGTGQETQYF
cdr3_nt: TGTGCCAGCCGGGGGGCCGGGACAGGGCAAGAGACCCAGTACTTC

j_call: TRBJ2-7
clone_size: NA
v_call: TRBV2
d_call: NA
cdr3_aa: CASSEANEQYF
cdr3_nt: TGTGCCAGCAGTGAAGCTAACGAGCAGTACTTC

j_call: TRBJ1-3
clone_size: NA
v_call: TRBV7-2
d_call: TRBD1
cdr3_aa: CASSLVAGGNTIYF
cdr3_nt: TGTGCCAGCAGCTTAGTGGCAGGGGGGAACACCATATATTTT

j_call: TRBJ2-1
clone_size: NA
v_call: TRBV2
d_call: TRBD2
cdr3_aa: CASSETHLAESSYNEQFF
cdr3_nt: TGTGCCAGCAGTGAAACACACCTAGCGGAAAGCTCCTACAATGAGCAGTTCTTC

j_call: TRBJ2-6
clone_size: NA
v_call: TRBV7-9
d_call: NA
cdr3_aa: CASSSLGGWGSGANVLTF
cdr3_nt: TGTGCCAGCAGCTCTCTCGGAGGGTGGGGCTCTGGGGCCAACGTCCTGACTTTC

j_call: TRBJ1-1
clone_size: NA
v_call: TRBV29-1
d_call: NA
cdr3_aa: CSVETEVNTEAFF
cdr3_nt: TGCAGCGTTGAGACAGAGGTGAACACTGAAGCTTTCTTT

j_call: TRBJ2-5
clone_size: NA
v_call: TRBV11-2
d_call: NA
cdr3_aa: CASSLGQVETQYF
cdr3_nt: TGTGCCAGCAGCTTGGGCCAGGTCGAGACCCAGTACTTC

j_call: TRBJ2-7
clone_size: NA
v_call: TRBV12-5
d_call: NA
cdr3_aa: CASGFRKGASGGLSLTYEQYF
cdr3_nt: TGTGCTAGTGGTTTCCGAAAAGGGGCGTCAGGGGGACTCTCCTTAACCTACGAGCAGTACTTC

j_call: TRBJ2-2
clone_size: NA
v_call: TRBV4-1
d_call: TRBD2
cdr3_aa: CASSQATSGTGELFF
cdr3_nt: TGCGCCAGCAGCCAAGCGACTAGCGGTACCGGGGAGCTGTTTTTT

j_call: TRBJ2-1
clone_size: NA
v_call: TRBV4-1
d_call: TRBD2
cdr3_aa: CASSRGQAFGTSGSGRNEQFF
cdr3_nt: TGCGCCAGCAGCCGAGGACAGGCCTTTGGGACTAGCGGGAGTGGGAGGAATGAGCAGTTCTTC

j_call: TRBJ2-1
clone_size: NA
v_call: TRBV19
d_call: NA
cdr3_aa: CASSTVGDANEQFF
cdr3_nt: TGTGCCAGTTCCACGGTGGGAGATGCTAATGAGCAGTTCTTC

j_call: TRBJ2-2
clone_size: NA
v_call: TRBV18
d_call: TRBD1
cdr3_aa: CASSPQPGQGNTGELFF
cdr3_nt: TGTGCCAGCTCACCACAACCGGGACAGGGAAACACCGGGGAGCTGTTTTTT

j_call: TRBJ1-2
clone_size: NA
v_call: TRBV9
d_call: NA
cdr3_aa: CASSVGRDRNYGYTF
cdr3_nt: TGTGCCAGCAGCGTAGGTCGGGATCGCAACTATGGCTACACCTTC

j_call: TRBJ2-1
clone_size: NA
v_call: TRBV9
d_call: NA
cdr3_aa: CASSPRGGASSNEQFF
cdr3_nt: TGTGCCAGCAGCCCGCGAGGGGGGGCCTCCTCCAATGAGCAGTTCTTC

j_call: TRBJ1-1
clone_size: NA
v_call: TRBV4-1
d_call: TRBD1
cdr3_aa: CASSQDQGVDTEAFF
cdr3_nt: TGCGCCAGCAGCCAAGACCAGGGGGTGGACACTGAAGCTTTCTTT

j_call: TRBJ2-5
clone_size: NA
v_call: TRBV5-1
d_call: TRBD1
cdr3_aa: CASSAVGTGARETQYF
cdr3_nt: TGCGCCAGCAGCGCGGTGGGGACAGGGGCTCGAGAGACCCAGTACTTC

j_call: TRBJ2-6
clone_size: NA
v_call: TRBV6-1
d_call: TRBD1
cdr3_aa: CASSGSGTGGAAGANVLTF
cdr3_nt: TGTGCCAGCAGTGGTTCCGGGACAGGGGGCGCGGCTGGGGCCAACGTCCTGACTTTC

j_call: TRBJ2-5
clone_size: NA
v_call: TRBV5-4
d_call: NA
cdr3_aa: CASSPLGSETQYF
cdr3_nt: TGTGCCAGCAGCCCACTAGGGTCGGAGACCCAGTACTTC

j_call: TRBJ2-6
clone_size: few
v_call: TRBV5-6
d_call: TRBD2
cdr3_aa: CASSFRGAGANVLTF
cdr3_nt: TGTGCCAGCAGCTTCCGGGGGGCTGGGGCCAACGTCCTGACTTTC

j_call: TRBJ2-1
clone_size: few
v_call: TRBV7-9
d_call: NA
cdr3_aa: CASSGSDEQFF
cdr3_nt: TGTGCCAGCAGTGGGAGTGATGAGCAGTTCTTC

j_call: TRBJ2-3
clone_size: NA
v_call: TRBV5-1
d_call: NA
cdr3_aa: CASSSTTGTITDTQYF
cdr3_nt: TGCGCCAGCAGCTCAACTACAGGGACAATCACAGATACGCAGTATTTT

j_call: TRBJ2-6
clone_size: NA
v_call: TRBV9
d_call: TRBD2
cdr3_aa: CASSVGGMRETYPRSSGANVLTF
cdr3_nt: TGTGCCAGCAGCGTAGGAGGTATGCGGGAGACGTACCCGCGATCGTCTGGGGCCAACGTCCTGACTTTC

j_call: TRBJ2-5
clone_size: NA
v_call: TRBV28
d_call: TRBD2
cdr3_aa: CASSDGTRQTQYF
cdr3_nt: TGTGCCAGCAGTGACGGGACTAGGCAGACCCAGTACTTC

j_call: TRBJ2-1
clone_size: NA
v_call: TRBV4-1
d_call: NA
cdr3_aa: CASSQEHQRTAYNEQFF
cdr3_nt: TGCGCCAGCAGCCAAGAACATCAGCGGACAGCCTACAATGAGCAGTTCTTC

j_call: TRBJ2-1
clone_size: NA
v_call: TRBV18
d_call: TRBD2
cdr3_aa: CASSPPRAGGNEQFF
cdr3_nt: TGTGCCAGCTCACCACCGCGAGCGGGAGGCAATGAGCAGTTCTTC

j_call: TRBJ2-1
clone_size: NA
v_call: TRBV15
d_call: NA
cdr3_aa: CATSRSGPGEQFF
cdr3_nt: TGTGCCACCAGCAGGTCAGGGCCTGGAGAGCAGTTCTTC

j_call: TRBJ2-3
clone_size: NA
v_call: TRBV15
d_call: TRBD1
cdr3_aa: CATSRDSQRGPDTQYF
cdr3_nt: TGTGCCACCAGCAGGGACTCCCAGAGGGGGCCAGATACGCAGTATTTT

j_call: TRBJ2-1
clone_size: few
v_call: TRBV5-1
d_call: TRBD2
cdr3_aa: CASSLGLAGYNEQFF
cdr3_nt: TGCGCCAGCAGCTTGGGGCTAGCGGGCTACAATGAGCAGTTCTTC

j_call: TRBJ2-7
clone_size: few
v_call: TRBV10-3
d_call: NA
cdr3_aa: CAISEGGATSYEQYF
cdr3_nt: TGTGCCATCAGTGAGGGGGGGGCAACAAGCTACGAGCAGTACTTC

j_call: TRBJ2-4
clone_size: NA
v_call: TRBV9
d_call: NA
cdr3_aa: CASSVGEGVGIAKNIQYF
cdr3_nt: TGTGCCAGCAGCGTAGGAGAGGGGGTGGGAATAGCCAAAAACATTCAGTACTTC

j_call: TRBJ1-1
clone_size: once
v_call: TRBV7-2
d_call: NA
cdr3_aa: CASKREAYTEAFF
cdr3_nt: TGTGCCAGCAAACGGGAGGCGTACACTGAAGCTTTCTTT

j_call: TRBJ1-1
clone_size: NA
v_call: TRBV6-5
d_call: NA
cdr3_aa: CASSYSKSGVGEAFF
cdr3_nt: TGTGCCAGCAGTTACTCGAAATCGGGGGTCGGTGAAGCTTTCTTT